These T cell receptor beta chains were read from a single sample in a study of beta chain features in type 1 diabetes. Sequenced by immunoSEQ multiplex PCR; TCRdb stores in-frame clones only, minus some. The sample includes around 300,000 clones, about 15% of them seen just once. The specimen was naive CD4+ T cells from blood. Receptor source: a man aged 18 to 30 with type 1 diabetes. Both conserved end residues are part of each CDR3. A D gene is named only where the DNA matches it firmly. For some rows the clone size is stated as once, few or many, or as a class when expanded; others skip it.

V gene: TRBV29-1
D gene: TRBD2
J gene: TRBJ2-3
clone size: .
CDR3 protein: CSVPLGLAGVDTQYF
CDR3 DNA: TGCAGCGTCCCCCTCGGACTAGCGGGAGTAGATACGCAGTATTTT

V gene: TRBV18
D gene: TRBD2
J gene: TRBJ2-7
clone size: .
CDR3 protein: CASSPSGTSGSYEQYF
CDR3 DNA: TGTGCCAGCTCCCCCTCCGGGACTAGCGGCTCCTACGAGCAGTACTTC

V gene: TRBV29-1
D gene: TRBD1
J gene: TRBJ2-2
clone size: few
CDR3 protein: CSVEDTGGALGELFF
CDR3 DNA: TGCAGCGTTGAAGATACAGGGGGCGCGCTCGGGGAGCTGTTTTTT

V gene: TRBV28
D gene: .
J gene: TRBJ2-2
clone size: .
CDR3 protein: CASIAGQNTGELFF
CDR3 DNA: TGTGCCAGCATTGCGGGTCAGAACACCGGGGAGCTGTTTTTT

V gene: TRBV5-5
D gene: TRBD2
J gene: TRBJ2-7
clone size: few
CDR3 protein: CASSITSGSFPEQYF
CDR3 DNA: TGTGCCAGCAGCATAACTAGCGGGAGTTTTCCCGAGCAGTACTTC

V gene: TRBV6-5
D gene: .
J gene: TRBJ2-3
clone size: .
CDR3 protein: CASSGLIATDTQYF
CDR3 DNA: TGTGCCAGCAGTGGCCTGATAGCCACAGATACGCAGTATTTT

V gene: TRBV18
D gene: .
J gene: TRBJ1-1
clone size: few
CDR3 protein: CASSPDSMNTEAFF
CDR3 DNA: TGTGCCAGCTCACCTGACTCCATGAACACTGAAGCTTTCTTT

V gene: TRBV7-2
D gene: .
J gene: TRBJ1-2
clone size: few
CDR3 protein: CASSLASTGNYGYTF
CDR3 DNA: TGTGCCAGCAGCTTAGCCTCCACAGGGAACTATGGCTACACCTTC

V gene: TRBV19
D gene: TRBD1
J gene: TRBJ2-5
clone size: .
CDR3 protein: CASSGGTGGKKTQYF
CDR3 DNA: TGTGCCAGCTCGGGCGGGACAGGGGGAAAGAAGACCCAGTACTTC

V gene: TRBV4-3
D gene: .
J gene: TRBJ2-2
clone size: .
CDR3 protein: CASSQTKAPRGELFF
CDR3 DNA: TGCGCCAGCAGCCAAACTAAGGCACCCCGCGGGGAGCTGTTTTTT

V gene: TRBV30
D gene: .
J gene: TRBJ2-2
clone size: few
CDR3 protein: CAWKSGPSGNTGELFF
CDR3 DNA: TGTGCCTGGAAGAGCGGTCCCAGCGGCAACACCGGGGAGCTGTTTTTT

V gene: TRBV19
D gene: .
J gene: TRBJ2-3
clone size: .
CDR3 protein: CATGRRLRGDTQYF
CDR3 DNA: TGTGCGACGGGACGGCGGCTTAGGGGGGATACGCAGTATTTT

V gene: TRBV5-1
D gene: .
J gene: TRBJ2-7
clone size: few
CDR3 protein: CASSPTDRGEQYF
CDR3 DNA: TGCGCCAGCAGCCCCACCGATCGAGGGGAGCAGTACTTC

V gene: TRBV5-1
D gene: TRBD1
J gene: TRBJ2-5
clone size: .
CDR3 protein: CASNEDRGEETQYF
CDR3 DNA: TGCGCCAGCAACGAGGACAGGGGGGAAGAGACCCAGTACTTC

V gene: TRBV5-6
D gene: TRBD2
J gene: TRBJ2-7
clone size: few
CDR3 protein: CASRLAGGLYEQYF
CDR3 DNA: TGTGCCAGCAGATTAGCGGGGGGACTTTACGAGCAGTACTTC

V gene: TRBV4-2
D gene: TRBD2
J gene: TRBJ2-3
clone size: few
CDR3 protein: CASSLGTSDRTDTQYF
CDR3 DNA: TGTGCCAGCAGCCTCGGGACTAGCGACCGCACAGATACGCAGTATTTT

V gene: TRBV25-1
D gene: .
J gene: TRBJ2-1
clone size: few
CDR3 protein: CASSSLVSYNEQFF
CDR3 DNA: TGTGCCAGCAGTTCCCTCGTCTCCTACAATGAGCAGTTCTTC

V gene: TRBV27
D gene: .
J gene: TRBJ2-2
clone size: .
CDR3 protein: CASSLYSTGELFF
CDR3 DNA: TGTGCCAGCAGTTTATATAGCACCGGGGAGCTGTTTTTT

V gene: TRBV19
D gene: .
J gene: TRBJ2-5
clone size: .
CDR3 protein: CASNTRRDGVQTQYF
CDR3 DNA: TGTGCCAGTAACACTAGACGAGACGGGGTTCAGACCCAGTACTTC

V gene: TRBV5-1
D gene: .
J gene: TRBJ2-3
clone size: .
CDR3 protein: CASSPRGVAADTQYF
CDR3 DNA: TGCGCCAGCAGCCCCCGTGGAGTAGCCGCAGATACGCAGTATTTT

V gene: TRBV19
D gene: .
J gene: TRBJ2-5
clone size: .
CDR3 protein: CASSIVAEETQYF
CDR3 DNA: TGTGCCAGTAGTATAGTGGCAGAAGAGACCCAGTACTTC